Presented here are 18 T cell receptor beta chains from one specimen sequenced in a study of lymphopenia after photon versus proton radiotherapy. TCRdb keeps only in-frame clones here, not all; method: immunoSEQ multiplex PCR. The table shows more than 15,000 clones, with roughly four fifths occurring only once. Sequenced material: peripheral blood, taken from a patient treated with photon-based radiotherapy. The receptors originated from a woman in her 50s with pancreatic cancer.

Written as DNA, the CDR3 is TGTGCCAGCAGCTTAGGAACTAGCGGGCCCTACAATGAGCAGTTCTTC. Protein product: CASSLGTSGPYNEQFF. The chain carries TRBV7-8 and TRBJ2-1, with 9 bases that match TRBD2. After removal of 1 base from V and 2 bases from J, the junction contained 3 bases not matched to a gene. The CDR3 runs to 16 residues. From germline, CDR1 is SGHVS and CDR2 FQNEAQ.

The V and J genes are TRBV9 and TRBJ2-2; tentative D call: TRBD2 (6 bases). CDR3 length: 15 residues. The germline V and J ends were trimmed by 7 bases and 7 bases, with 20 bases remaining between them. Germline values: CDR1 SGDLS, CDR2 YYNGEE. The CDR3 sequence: CASGRGPGYLGELFF. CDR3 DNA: TGTGCCAGCGGGCGGGGACCGGGATACCTCGGGGAGCTGTTTTTT.

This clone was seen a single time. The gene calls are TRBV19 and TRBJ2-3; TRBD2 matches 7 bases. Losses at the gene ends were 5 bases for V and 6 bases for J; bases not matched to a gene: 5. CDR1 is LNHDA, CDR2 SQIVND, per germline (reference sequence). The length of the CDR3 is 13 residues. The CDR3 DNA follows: TGTGCCAGTAGTTCGCGGGAGCAGGATACGCAGTATTTT. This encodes CASSSREQDTQYF.

CDR3 residues: CASSTGQGSETQYF. The CDR3 DNA follows: TGTGCCAGTAGTACCGGACAGGGCTCGGAGACCCAGTACTTC. The chain couples TRBV19 to TRBJ2-5; 8 nucleotides line up with TRBD1. This CDR3 is 14 amino acids long. The germline V gene has CDR1 LNHDA and CDR2 SQIVND (reference sequence). Trimming cost V 4 bases and J 5 bases; bases outside gene matches: 6.

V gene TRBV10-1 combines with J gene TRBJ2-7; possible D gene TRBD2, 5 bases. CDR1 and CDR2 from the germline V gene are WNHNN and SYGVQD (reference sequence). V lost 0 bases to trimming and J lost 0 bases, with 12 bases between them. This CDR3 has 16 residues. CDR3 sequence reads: CASSESIAGRSYEQYF. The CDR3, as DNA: TGCGCCAGCAGTGAGTCAATCGCGGGCCGCTCCTACGAGCAGTACTTC.

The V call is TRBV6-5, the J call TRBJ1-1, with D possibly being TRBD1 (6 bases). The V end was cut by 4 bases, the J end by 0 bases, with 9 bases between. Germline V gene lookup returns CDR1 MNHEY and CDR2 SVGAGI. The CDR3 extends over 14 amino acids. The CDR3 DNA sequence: TGTGCCAGCAGTTTACAGGGCGTGAACACTGAAGCTTTCTTT. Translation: CASSLQGVNTEAFF.

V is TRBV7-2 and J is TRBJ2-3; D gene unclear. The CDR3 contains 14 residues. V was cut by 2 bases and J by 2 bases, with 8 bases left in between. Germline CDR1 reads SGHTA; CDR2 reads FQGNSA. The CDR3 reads CASSLSYNTDTQYF. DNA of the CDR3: TGTGCCAGCAGCTTAAGCTATAACACAGATACGCAGTATTTT. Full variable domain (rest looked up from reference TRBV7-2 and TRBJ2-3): GAGVSQSPSNKVTEKGKDVELRCDPISGHTALYWYRQSLGQGLEFLIYFQGNSAPDKSGLPSDRFSAERTGGSVSTLTIQRTQQEDSAVYLCASSLSYNTDTQYFGPGTRLTVL.

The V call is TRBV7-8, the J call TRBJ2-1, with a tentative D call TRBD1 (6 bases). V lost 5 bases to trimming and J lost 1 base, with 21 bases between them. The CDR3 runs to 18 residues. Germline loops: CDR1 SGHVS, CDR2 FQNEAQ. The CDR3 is CASSVQIRGIGSYNEQFF. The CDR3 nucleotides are TGTGCCAGCAGCGTACAAATCAGGGGAATTGGGTCCTACAATGAGCAGTTCTTC.

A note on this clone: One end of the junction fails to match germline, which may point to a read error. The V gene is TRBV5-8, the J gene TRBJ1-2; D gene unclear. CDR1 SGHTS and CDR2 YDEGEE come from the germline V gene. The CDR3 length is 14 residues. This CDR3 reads CASWCPRKTYDYTF. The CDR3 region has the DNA TGTGCCAGCTGGTGCCCACGAAAGACCTATGACTACACCTTC. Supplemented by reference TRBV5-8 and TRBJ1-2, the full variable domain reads EAGVTQSPTHLIKTRGQQATLRCSPISGHTSVYWYQQALGLGLQFLLWYDEGEERNRGNFPPRFSGRQFPNYSSELNVNALELEDSALYLCASWCPRKTYDYTFGSGTRLTVV.

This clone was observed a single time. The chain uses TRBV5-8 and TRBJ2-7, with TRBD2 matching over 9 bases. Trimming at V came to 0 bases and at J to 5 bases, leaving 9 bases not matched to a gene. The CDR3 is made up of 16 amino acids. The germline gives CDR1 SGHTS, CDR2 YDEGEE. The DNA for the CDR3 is TGTGCCAGCAGCTTGGTGGGGTCTAGCGGGAACGACGAGCAGTACTTC. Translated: CASSLVGSSGNDEQYF.

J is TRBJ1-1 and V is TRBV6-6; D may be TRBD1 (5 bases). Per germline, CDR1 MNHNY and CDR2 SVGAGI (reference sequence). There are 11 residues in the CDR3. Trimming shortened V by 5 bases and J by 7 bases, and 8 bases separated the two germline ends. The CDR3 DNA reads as TGTGCCAGCAGTCCGAGGGGTGAAGCTTTCTTT. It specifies CASSPRGEAFF.

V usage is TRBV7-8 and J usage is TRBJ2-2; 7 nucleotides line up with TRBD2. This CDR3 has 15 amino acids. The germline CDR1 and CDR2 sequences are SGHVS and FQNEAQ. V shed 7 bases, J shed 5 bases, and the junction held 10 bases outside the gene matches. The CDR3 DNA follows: TGTGCCAGCAAAAACGGGAGGCTAGGGACCGGGGAGCTGTTTTTT. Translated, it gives CASKNGRLGTGELFF.

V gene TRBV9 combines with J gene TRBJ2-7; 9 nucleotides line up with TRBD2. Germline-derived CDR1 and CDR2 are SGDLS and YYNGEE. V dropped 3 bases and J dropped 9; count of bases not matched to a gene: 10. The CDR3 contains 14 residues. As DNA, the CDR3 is TGTGCCAGCAGCGGACTAGCGGCCGACGGGTGGCAGTACTTC. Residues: CASSGLAADGWQYF.

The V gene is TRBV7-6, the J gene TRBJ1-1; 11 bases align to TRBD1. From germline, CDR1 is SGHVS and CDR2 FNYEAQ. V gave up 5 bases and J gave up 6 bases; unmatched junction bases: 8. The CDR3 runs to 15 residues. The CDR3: CASSPGQGGGPEAFF. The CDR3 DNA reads TGTGCCAGCAGCCCGGGACAGGGGGGAGGGCCTGAAGCTTTCTTT.

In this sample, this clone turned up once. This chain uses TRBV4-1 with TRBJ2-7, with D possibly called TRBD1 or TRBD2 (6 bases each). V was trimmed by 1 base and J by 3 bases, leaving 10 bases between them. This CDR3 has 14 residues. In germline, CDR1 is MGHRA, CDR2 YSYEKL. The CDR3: CASSQGGARYEQYF. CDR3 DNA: TGCGCCAGCAGCCAAGGGGGGGCCCGCTACGAGCAGTACTTC.

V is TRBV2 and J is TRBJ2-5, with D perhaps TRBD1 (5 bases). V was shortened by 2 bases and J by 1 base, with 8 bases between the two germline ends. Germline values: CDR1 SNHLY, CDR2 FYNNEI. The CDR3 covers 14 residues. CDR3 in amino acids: CASSELRAQETQYF. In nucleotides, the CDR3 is TGTGCCAGCAGTGAACTCAGGGCCCAAGAGACCCAGTACTTC.

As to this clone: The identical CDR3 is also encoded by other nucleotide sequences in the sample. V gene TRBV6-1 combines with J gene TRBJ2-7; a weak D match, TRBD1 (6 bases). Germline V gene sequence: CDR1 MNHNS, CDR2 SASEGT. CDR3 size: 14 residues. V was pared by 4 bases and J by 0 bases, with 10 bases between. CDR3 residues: CASSGRGSSYEQYF. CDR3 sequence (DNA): TGTGCCAGCAGTGGCAGGGGAAGCTCCTACGAGCAGTACTTC.

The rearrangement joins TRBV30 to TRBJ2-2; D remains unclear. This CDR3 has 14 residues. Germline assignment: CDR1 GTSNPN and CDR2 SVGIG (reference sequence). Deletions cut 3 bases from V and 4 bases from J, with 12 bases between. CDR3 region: CAWSTTQPTGELFF. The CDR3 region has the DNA TGTGCCTGGAGCACGACACAACCCACCGGGGAGCTGTTTTTT. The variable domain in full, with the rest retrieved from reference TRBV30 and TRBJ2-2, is SQTIHQWPATLVQPVGSPLSLECTVEGTSNPNLYWYRQAAGRGLQLLFYSVGIGQISSEVPQNLSASRPQDRQFILSSKKLLLSDSGFYLCAWSTTQPTGELFFGEGSRLTVL.